This T cell receptor beta chain was found in a study of cytomegalovirus exposure and HLA in healthy donors. Whole-study context: The same platform as the roughly 630 first-cohort repertoires was used for the 120 validation repertoires, a later analysis reported. General study results and limits: One later analysis, an examination of the 100 to 150 validation repertoires, found that first-cohort TCR clusters tended to co-occur in them.

Germline V gene data show CDR1 as MGHRA and CDR2 as YSYEKL. Trimming removed 2 bases from V and 3 bases from J, with 14 bases in between. The CDR3 is 15 amino acids. The donors belonged to the approximately 130-subject validation cohort, separate from the approximately 700-subject first cohort. TCRdb keeps only in-frame clones here, not all; method: immunoSEQ multiplex PCR. The data hold 80,000 to 100,000 clones, with about 90% observed a single time. Of note for this clone: Its target is not known.

This clonotype was sampled from a man in his late teens or twenties in good health and CMV-seropositive. Sequences were obtained from PBMCs. The rearrangement uses TRBV4-1 and TRBJ2-7; possible D gene TRBD1, 6 bases. In DNA, the CDR3 is TGCGCCAGCAGCCAAAGCCGCACAGGGAGCTACGAGCAGTACTTC. It codes for CASSQSRTGSYEQYF.